The source of this T cell receptor beta chain is a study of T cells expressing NK-cell markers. The CDR3 has 17 amino acids. CDR1 and CDR2 from the germline V gene are MNHEY and SMNVEV (reference sequence). From its re-call of the 5' RACE reads, TCRdb lists each CDR3 protein once, without DNA. This specimen shows a few hundred thousand distinct CDR3 sequences; the ten leading clones hold roughly 3.5%. Input material: blood T cells: a sorted CD56 or NKG2C T cell subset, CD4+ or CD8+ T cells, or bulk PBMC T cells (not recorded which). This sequence was found in a man younger than 30 in good health. The chain employs TRBV27 and TRBJ2-1; TCRdb calls TRBD1, which cannot be checked without DNA. The CDR3 sequence is CASSDPTTGGTYNEQFF.